This entry lists 11 T cell receptor beta chains sequenced from one sample in a study of blood T cells in healthy people across ages. The authors ran a second PCR of about 6 to 12 cycles using a sample-barcoded 5' primer and a J-beta primer mix. TCRdb fed the 5' RACE reads into MiXCR, producing one record per CDR3 protein. The table has some 1,800,000 distinct CDR3 sequences, around 42% seen once; the top ten hold more than 20%. Material: blood. The receptors originated from a human donor in good health.

The genes are TRBV7-2 and TRBJ2-1; TRBD2 might be the D (5 bases). In germline, CDR1 is SGHTA, CDR2 FQGNSA. This CDR3 comprises 14 residues. With 4 bases removed from V and 9 bases from J, the gap between germline ends came to 16 bases. CDR3 sequence: CASSSNAGHSEQFF. The CDR3 DNA reads TGTGCCAGCAGCTCGAATGCGGGTCATTCTGAGCAGTTCTTC.

This clonotype has at least ten counts. This rearrangement joins TRBV18 to TRBJ2-5; weak D call: TRBD1 (5 bases). The CDR3 has 13 amino acids. The V end lost 1 base, the J end lost 2 bases, and 5 bases lay between the germline ends. Germline values: CDR1 KGHSH, CDR2 LQKENI. DNA for the CDR3: TGTGCCAGCTCACCACAGGGGCAAGAGACCCAGTACTTC. Its protein product is CASSPQGQETQYF.

CDR3 region: CASREDAGGGEQYF. DNA of the CDR3: TGTGCCAGCAGAGAGGACGCGGGCGGGGGCGAGCAGTACTTC. J is TRBJ2-4 and V is TRBV6-2 or TRBV6-3; 7 bases agree with TRBD2. The J call may be mistaken, given a closer DNA end match to TRBJ2-7. The CDR3 loop spans 14 amino acids. Germline CDR1 reads MNHEY; CDR2 reads SVGEGT.

V is TRBV10-3 and J is TRBJ2-3, with a weak D call TRBD2 (5 bases). The CDR3 totals 16 residues. CDR1 is ENHRY and CDR2 is SYGVKD in the germline V gene. Trimming left V 3 bases short and J 0 bases short, with 13 bases between. DNA for the CDR3: TGTGCCATCAGTGAAGTAGCGAGCCTAAGCACAGATACGCAGTATTTT. This encodes CAISEVASLSTDTQYF.

This clonotype was picked up a small number of times. V usage is TRBV11-1 and J usage is TRBJ2-3; TRBD1 agrees at 10 bases. In germline, CDR1 is SGHAT, CDR2 FQDESV (reference sequence). The CDR3 loop spans 14 amino acids. Trimming cost V 5 bases and J 7 bases; bases outside gene matches: 6. In nucleotides, the CDR3 is TGTGCCAGCAGCCGGCGGGACAGGGGACATACGCAGTATTTT. Translated, it gives CASSRRDRGHTQYF.

The gene calls are TRBV6-2 or TRBV6-3 and TRBJ1-5; D remains ambiguous. V was clipped by 6 bases and J by 4 bases, with 16 bases between them. Germline CDR1 and CDR2: MNHEY and SVGEGT. The CDR3 has 15 amino acids. This chain's CDR3 is CASRALGALNQPQHF. The CDR3 DNA sequence: TGTGCCAGCAGAGCCCTGGGAGCCCTAAATCAGCCCCAGCATTTT.

The CDR3 loop is CASRVWDRATDTQYF. CDR3 DNA sequence: TGTGCCAGCAGAGTTTGGGACAGAGCTACAGATACGCAGTATTTT. J is TRBJ2-3 and V is TRBV27; 7 bases are a match to TRBD1. Germline lookup yields CDR1 MNHEY and CDR2 SMNVEV (reference sequence). This CDR3 contains 15 residues. V gave up 6 bases and J gave up 3 bases; unmatched junction bases: 9.

This clonotype was seen only a few times. CDR3 residues: CASSPGGTGNLEQYF. In DNA form, the CDR3 reads TGTGCCAGCAGCCCTGGGGGGACAGGAAATCTGGAGCAGTACTTC. The rearrangement joins TRBV27 to TRBJ2-4, with 8 bases aligning to TRBD1. This CDR3 contains 15 residues. V was pared by 6 bases and J by 13 bases, with 17 bases of the junction left unmatched. Germline CDR1 and CDR2: MNHEY and SMNVEV (reference sequence).

The chain links TRBV10-3 to TRBJ2-5, with 8 bases matching TRBD2. J gave up 5 bases and V 6 bases, and 14 bases lay outside the gene matches. Germline-derived CDR1 and CDR2 are ENHRY and SYGVKD. There are 16 residues in the CDR3. In DNA, the CDR3 is TGTGCCATCAGACTAGCGGCGCACCTCTCCCGGGAGACCCAGTACTTC. Translated: CAIRLAAHLSRETQYF.

The sample holds a few counts of this clonotype. This chain connects TRBV11-2 to TRBJ1-2; D call uncertain. This CDR3 has 14 amino acids. Germline V gene sequence: CDR1 SGHAT, CDR2 FQNNGV. Deletions cut 0 bases from V and 5 bases from J, with 10 bases between. The CDR3 bases are TGTGCCAGCAGCTTAGATTTGTCCAATTATGGCTACACCTTC. This sequence encodes CASSLDLSNYGYTF.

The rearrangement links TRBV12-3 or TRBV12-4 to TRBJ1-2, with 8 positions matching TRBD1. V dropped 2 bases and J dropped 7; count of bases not matched to a gene: 12. CDR3 size: 16 residues. The CDR3, as DNA: TGTGCCAGCAGTTTATCGCCCGACAGGGGTTGGAGTGGCTACACCTTC. It yields the protein CASSLSPDRGWSGYTF.